This T cell receptor beta chain is drawn from a study of T cell responses to AZD1222 COVID-19 vaccine. With V trimmed by 11 bases and J by 6 bases, 8 bases remained unmatched. Germline V gene data show CDR1 as SNHLY and CDR2 as FYNNEI. The CDR3 runs 13 residues. Profiled with immunoSEQ multiplex PCR; TCRdb holds only in-frame clones, not every one. The sample consists of around 110,000 clones, roughly 93% of them appearing once. Turning to this clone: Its target is unknown.

Study conclusions and caveats: Scientists sampled the repertoires only once the peak T cell response had passed.

The V gene is TRBV2, the J gene TRBJ1-5, with 9 bases that match TRBD1. This sequence originates from an adult in good health. Material: peripheral blood, obtained on day 0 of AZD1222 vaccination. The CDR3 region is CAYSEDRGQPQHF. The CDR3 DNA follows: TGTGCCTACTCCGAGGACAGGGGTCAGCCCCAGCATTTT. Drawing the rest from reference TRBV2 and TRBJ1-5, the complete variable domain is EPEVTQTPSHQVTQMGQEVILRCVPISNHLYFYWYRQILGQKVEFLVSFYNNEISEKSEIFDDQFSVERPDGSNFTLKIRSTKLEDSAMYFCAYSEDRGQPQHFGDGTRLSIL.